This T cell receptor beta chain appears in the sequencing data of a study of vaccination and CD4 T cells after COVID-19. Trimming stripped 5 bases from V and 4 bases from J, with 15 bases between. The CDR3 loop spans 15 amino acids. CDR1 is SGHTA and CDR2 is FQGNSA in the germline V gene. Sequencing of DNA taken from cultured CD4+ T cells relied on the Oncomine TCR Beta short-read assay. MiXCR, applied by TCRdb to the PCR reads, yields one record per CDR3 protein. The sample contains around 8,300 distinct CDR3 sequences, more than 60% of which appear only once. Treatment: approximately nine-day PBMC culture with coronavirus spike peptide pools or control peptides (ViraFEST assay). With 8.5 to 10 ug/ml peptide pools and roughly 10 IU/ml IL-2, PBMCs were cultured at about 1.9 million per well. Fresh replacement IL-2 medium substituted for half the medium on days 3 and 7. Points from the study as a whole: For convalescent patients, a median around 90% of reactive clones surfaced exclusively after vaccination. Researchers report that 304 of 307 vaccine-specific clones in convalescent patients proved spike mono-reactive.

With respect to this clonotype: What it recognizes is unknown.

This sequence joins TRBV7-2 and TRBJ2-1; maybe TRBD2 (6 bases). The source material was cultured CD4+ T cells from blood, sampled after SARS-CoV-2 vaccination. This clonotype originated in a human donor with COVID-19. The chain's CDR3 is CASSDTRGRYNEQFF. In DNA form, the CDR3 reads TGTGCCAGCAGCGACACGCGGGGACGGTACAATGAGCAGTTCTTC. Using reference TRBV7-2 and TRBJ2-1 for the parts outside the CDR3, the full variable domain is GAGVSQSPSNKVTEKGKDVELRCDPISGHTALYWYRQSLGQGLEFLIYFQGNSAPDKSGLPSDRFSAERTGGSVSTLTIQRTQQEDSAVYLCASSDTRGRYNEQFFGPGTRLTVL.